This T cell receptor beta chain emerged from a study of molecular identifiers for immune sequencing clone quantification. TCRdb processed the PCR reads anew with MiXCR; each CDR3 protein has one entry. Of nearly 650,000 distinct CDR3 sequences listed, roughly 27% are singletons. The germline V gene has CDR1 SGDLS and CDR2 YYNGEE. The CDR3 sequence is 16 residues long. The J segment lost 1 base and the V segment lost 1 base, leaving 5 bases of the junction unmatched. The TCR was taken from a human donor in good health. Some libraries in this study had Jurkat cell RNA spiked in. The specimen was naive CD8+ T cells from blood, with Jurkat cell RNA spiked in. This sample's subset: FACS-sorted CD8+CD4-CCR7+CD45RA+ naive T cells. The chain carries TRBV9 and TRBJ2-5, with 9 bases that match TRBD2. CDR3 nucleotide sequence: TGTGCCAGCAGCGTATTTGTAGCGGGAGCCCAAGAGACCCAGTACTTC. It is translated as CASSVFVAGAQETQYF.